These T cell receptor beta chains were read from a single sample in a study of T-cell memory formation after mild COVID-19. Using its own MiXCR run on the 5' RACE reads, TCRdb lists one record per CDR3 protein. The data show 500,000 to 550,000 distinct CDR3 sequences, 20% seen once. Sequencing was performed on PBMCs or a T cell subset sorted from them (not recorded which). Receptor source: an adult woman who had mild COVID-19 (a few samples of this study predate the infection). Cell type and time point are not known. The CDR3 runs from the conserved cysteine through the conserved F or W. Each record gives: D gene, V gene, J gene, clone size, CDR3 protein, CDR3 DNA. D genes are given only for firm matches. Clone sizes are given selectively: once, few, many, or a class where the clone is expanded.

D gene: TRBD1
V gene: TRBV12-3/TRBV12-4
J gene: TRBJ1-2
clone size: .
CDR3 protein: CASSLTGIKNYGYTF
CDR3 DNA: TGTGCCAGCAGTCTGACAGGGATAAAAAACTATGGCTACACCTTC

D gene: .
V gene: TRBV5-6
J gene: TRBJ1-2
clone size: few
CDR3 protein: CASSLRPGLTGGYTF
CDR3 DNA: TGTGCCAGCAGCTTACGGCCGGGCCTAACGGGTGGCTACACCTTC

D gene: TRBD1
V gene: TRBV2
J gene: TRBJ2-1
clone size: .
CDR3 protein: CASSEGDRGRSQFF
CDR3 DNA: TGTGCCAGCAGTGAAGGGGACAGGGGACGGTCGCAGTTCTTC

D gene: .
V gene: TRBV7-2
J gene: TRBJ2-7
clone size: .
CDR3 protein: CASSSAGSSAEQYF
CDR3 DNA: TGTGCCAGCAGCTCTGCGGGGAGTAGCGCCGAGCAGTACTTC

D gene: .
V gene: TRBV7-8
J gene: TRBJ2-1
clone size: .
CDR3 protein: CASSPHPTNEQFF
CDR3 DNA: TGTGCCAGCAGCCCTCATCCTACGAATGAGCAGTTCTTC

D gene: TRBD2
V gene: TRBV20-1
J gene: TRBJ2-1
clone size: .
CDR3 protein: CSARETGLAGGPYNEQFF
CDR3 DNA: TGCAGTGCTAGAGAGACGGGACTAGCGGGAGGGCCATACAATGAGCAGTTCTTC

D gene: TRBD1
V gene: TRBV4-3
J gene: TRBJ1-4
clone size: many
CDR3 protein: CASSQQQHRGDEKLFF
CDR3 DNA: TGCGCCAGCAGCCAACAACAGCACAGGGGTGATGAAAAACTGTTTTTT

D gene: .
V gene: TRBV7-2
J gene: TRBJ2-2
clone size: .
CDR3 protein: CASSPSTGKDGELFF
CDR3 DNA: TGTGCCAGCAGCCCGAGTACCGGGAAGGACGGGGAGCTGTTTTTT

D gene: .
V gene: TRBV5-1
J gene: TRBJ1-1
clone size: few
CDR3 protein: CASSLAPGVGFSSEAFF
CDR3 DNA: TGCGCCAGCAGCTTGGCCCCAGGGGTAGGTTTTTCGTCTGAAGCTTTCTTT

D gene: .
V gene: TRBV20-1
J gene: TRBJ1-2
clone size: .
CDR3 protein: CSAIPPEGVTF
CDR3 DNA: TGCAGTGCAATTCCTCCCGAGGGGGTTACCTTC

D gene: .
V gene: TRBV5-6
J gene: TRBJ2-5
clone size: .
CDR3 protein: CASSPSSRETQYF
CDR3 DNA: TGTGCCAGCAGCCCCTCCTCAAGAGAGACCCAGTACTTC

D gene: .
V gene: TRBV7-2
J gene: TRBJ2-3
clone size: few
CDR3 protein: CASSSRARMWSTDTQYF
CDR3 DNA: TGTGCCAGCAGCTCCCGTGCGAGGATGTGGAGCACAGATACGCAGTATTTT

D gene: .
V gene: TRBV9
J gene: TRBJ1-5
clone size: .
CDR3 protein: CASSAGVGNQPQHF
CDR3 DNA: TGTGCCAGCAGTGCAGGGGTCGGCAATCAGCCCCAGCATTTT

D gene: TRBD2
V gene: TRBV6-4
J gene: TRBJ2-3
clone size: few
CDR3 protein: CASTDSDLAGKTDTQYF
CDR3 DNA: TGTGCCAGCACCGACTCTGATCTAGCGGGTAAAACAGATACGCAGTATTTT

D gene: .
V gene: TRBV23-1
J gene: TRBJ1-5
clone size: few
CDR3 protein: CASSRRSFNQPQHF
CDR3 DNA: TGCGCCAGCAGTCGTAGGTCTTTTAATCAGCCCCAGCATTTT

D gene: .
V gene: TRBV27
J gene: TRBJ2-7
clone size: many
CDR3 protein: CASSPFSSYEQYF
CDR3 DNA: TGTGCCAGCAGTCCTTTCAGCTCCTACGAGCAGTACTTC

D gene: TRBD2
V gene: TRBV5-1
J gene: TRBJ2-1
clone size: few
CDR3 protein: CASSLSGNSYNEQFF
CDR3 DNA: TGCGCCAGCAGCTTAAGCGGGAATTCCTACAATGAGCAGTTCTTC

D gene: TRBD2
V gene: TRBV7-9
J gene: TRBJ2-1
clone size: .
CDR3 protein: CASSAVLAGEGNEQFF
CDR3 DNA: TGTGCCAGCAGCGCCGTATTAGCGGGAGAGGGCAATGAGCAGTTCTTC

D gene: .
V gene: TRBV24-1
J gene: TRBJ2-7
clone size: many
CDR3 protein: CATSDLYEQYF
CDR3 DNA: TGTGCCACCAGTGATTTGTACGAGCAGTACTTC

D gene: TRBD2
V gene: TRBV20-1
J gene: TRBJ2-7
clone size: .
CDR3 protein: CRPTSGGVCGQYF
CDR3 DNA: TGCAGGCCGACTAGCGGGGGGGTTTGTGGGCAGTACTTC

D gene: .
V gene: TRBV12-3/TRBV12-4
J gene: TRBJ2-3
clone size: few
CDR3 protein: CANAQGLTDTQYF
CDR3 DNA: TGTGCCAACGCCCAGGGCCTCACAGATACGCAGTATTTT

D gene: TRBD1
V gene: TRBV24-1
J gene: TRBJ2-5
clone size: few
CDR3 protein: CATSVGDREIQETQYF
CDR3 DNA: TGTGCCACCAGCGTCGGGGACAGGGAGATTCAAGAGACCCAGTACTTC

D gene: .
V gene: TRBV24-1
J gene: TRBJ2-2
clone size: few
CDR3 protein: CATKGTYTGELFF
CDR3 DNA: TGTGCCACCAAGGGCACCTACACCGGGGAGCTGTTTTTT

D gene: .
V gene: TRBV7-8
J gene: TRBJ1-3
clone size: .
CDR3 protein: CASSLGDPSGNTIYF
CDR3 DNA: TGTGCCAGCAGCTTAGGAGACCCCTCCGGAAACACCATATATTTT

D gene: .
V gene: TRBV2
J gene: TRBJ2-7
clone size: .
CDR3 protein: CASSVSPSYEQYF
CDR3 DNA: TGTGCCAGCAGTGTGAGCCCCTCCTACGAGCAGTACTTC

D gene: TRBD1
V gene: TRBV12-3/TRBV12-4
J gene: TRBJ1-5
clone size: few
CDR3 protein: CASRGPGQGDYSNQPQHF
CDR3 DNA: TGTGCCAGCAGGGGGCCGGGACAGGGGGATTATAGCAATCAGCCCCAGCATTTT

D gene: .
V gene: TRBV9
J gene: TRBJ2-1
clone size: .
CDR3 protein: CASSAGHSVSYNEQFF
CDR3 DNA: TGTGCCAGCAGTGCCGGACACTCAGTCTCCTACAATGAGCAGTTCTTC

D gene: TRBD2
V gene: TRBV6-2/TRBV6-3
J gene: TRBJ2-1
clone size: .
CDR3 protein: CAITWAGTSSVLFF
CDR3 DNA: TGTGCCATCACATGGGCCGGGACTAGCTCGGTTCTGTTCTTC

D gene: .
V gene: TRBV27
J gene: TRBJ1-2
clone size: .
CDR3 protein: CASSFGTDFGYTF
CDR3 DNA: TGTGCCAGCAGTTTCGGGACGGATTTTGGCTACACCTTC

D gene: TRBD1
V gene: TRBV6-1
J gene: TRBJ2-7
clone size: .
CDR3 protein: CASTEGGTGWDEQYF
CDR3 DNA: TGTGCCAGCACCGAAGGAGGGACAGGGTGGGACGAGCAGTACTTC

D gene: TRBD2
V gene: TRBV6-5
J gene: TRBJ2-3
clone size: .
CDR3 protein: CASRHGLAESTDTQYF
CDR3 DNA: TGTGCCAGCAGGCACGGACTAGCGGAAAGCACAGATACGCAGTATTTT

D gene: .
V gene: TRBV7-2
J gene: TRBJ1-1
clone size: few
CDR3 protein: CASSSANGFEAFF
CDR3 DNA: TGTGCCAGCAGCTCTGCGAACGGCTTTGAAGCTTTCTTT

D gene: .
V gene: TRBV6-1
J gene: TRBJ2-5
clone size: few
CDR3 protein: CASSRGSVETQYF
CDR3 DNA: TGTGCCAGCAGTCGGGGGAGTGTGGAGACCCAGTACTTC

D gene: TRBD1
V gene: TRBV5-5
J gene: TRBJ1-1
clone size: many
CDR3 protein: CASSLRGQGGGTEAFF
CDR3 DNA: TGTGCCAGCAGCTTGCGGGGACAGGGAGGGGGCACTGAAGCTTTCTTT

D gene: TRBD2
V gene: TRBV12-3/TRBV12-4
J gene: TRBJ2-1
clone size: few
CDR3 protein: CASSTRGGHYNEQFF
CDR3 DNA: TGTGCCAGCAGTACCCGGGGGGGACACTACAATGAGCAGTTCTTC

D gene: .
V gene: TRBV24-1
J gene: TRBJ2-3
clone size: .
CDR3 protein: CATSGYSNTQYF
CDR3 DNA: TGTGCCACCAGTGGGTACAGTAATACGCAGTATTTT

D gene: .
V gene: TRBV7-6
J gene: TRBJ2-1
clone size: .
CDR3 protein: CASSPLLSASALPMDNEQFF
CDR3 DNA: TGTGCCAGCAGCCCCCTCCTATCGGCATCGGCGTTACCCATGGACAATGAGCAGTTCTTC

D gene: .
V gene: TRBV12-3/TRBV12-4
J gene: TRBJ2-3
clone size: few
CDR3 protein: CASSSGRGGTDTQYF
CDR3 DNA: TGTGCCAGCAGTTCTGGGCGAGGGGGCACAGATACGCAGTATTTT

D gene: .
V gene: TRBV12-3/TRBV12-4
J gene: TRBJ1-1
clone size: few
CDR3 protein: CASSLMQGRLRVVNTEAFF
CDR3 DNA: TGTGCCAGCAGTTTAATGCAGGGAAGGTTGAGGGTTGTGAACACTGAAGCTTTCTTT

D gene: TRBD2
V gene: TRBV12-3/TRBV12-4
J gene: TRBJ2-7
clone size: .
CDR3 protein: CASSSRRTSGIGYEQYF
CDR3 DNA: TGTGCCAGCAGTTCTAGGCGGACTAGCGGGATAGGCTACGAGCAGTACTTC

D gene: .
V gene: TRBV20-1
J gene: TRBJ1-5
clone size: few
CDR3 protein: CSALGPYNQPQHF
CDR3 DNA: TGCAGTGCCCTAGGGCCGTACAATCAGCCCCAGCATTTT

D gene: .
V gene: TRBV6-2/TRBV6-3
J gene: TRBJ1-1
clone size: .
CDR3 protein: CASSYSGHNTEAFF
CDR3 DNA: TGTGCCAGCAGTTACTCTGGGCATAACACTGAAGCTTTCTTT

D gene: .
V gene: TRBV3-1
J gene: TRBJ2-1
clone size: many
CDR3 protein: CASSQVTGWGEQFF
CDR3 DNA: TGTGCCAGCAGCCAAGTAACAGGGTGGGGTGAGCAGTTCTTC

D gene: .
V gene: TRBV5-1
J gene: TRBJ2-1
clone size: few
CDR3 protein: CASSPGGKSTHEQFF
CDR3 DNA: TGCGCCAGCTCTCCAGGAGGCAAGTCGACCCATGAGCAGTTCTTC

D gene: TRBD1
V gene: TRBV12-3/TRBV12-4
J gene: TRBJ2-1
clone size: many
CDR3 protein: CASSPTGGKQGEQFF
CDR3 DNA: TGTGCCAGCAGTCCGACAGGGGGCAAGCAGGGTGAGCAGTTCTTC

D gene: .
V gene: TRBV15
J gene: TRBJ1-1
clone size: .
CDR3 protein: CATSRGRLNTEAFF
CDR3 DNA: TGTGCCACCAGCAGAGGCCGGCTGAACACTGAAGCTTTCTTT